This T cell receptor beta chain comes out of a study of technical replicates of blood from several donors. The junction had 7 bases not matched to a gene; V was cut back by 3 bases and J by 1 base. In germline, CDR1 is LGHNA, CDR2 YSLEER. The CDR3 is 17 residues long. Generated by immunoSEQ multiplex PCR, the TCRdb table keeps only in-frame clones and is missing some. The table shows 40,000 to 65,000 clones, with 86% occurring only once. The V and J genes are TRBV4-3 and TRBJ2-3; TRBD2 matches at 10 bases. Sample: PBMCs. The receptor's source is a human donor in good health. Some clones in this sample may be carry-over from other donors' samples. The CDR3, as DNA: TGCGCCAGCAGCCAGCCCCCCGGGACTAGCGGCACAGATACGCAGTATTTT. Protein product: CASSQPPGTSGTDTQYF.